A selection of T cell receptor beta chains follows, all from one sample in a study of T-cell reconstitution after alpha-beta-depleted transplantation in children. MiXCR, applied by TCRdb to the PCR reads, yields one record per CDR3 protein. Altogether 500,000 to 600,000 distinct CDR3 sequences are present, about a quarter being singletons, with the ten largest covering about a third. Specimen: PBMCs, collected before TCRalphabeta/CD19-depleted stem cell transplant. These receptors came from a boy in the first two years of life with Wiskott-Aldrich syndrome, due to receive a stem cell transplant. The CDR3 runs from the conserved cysteine through the conserved F or W. D genes are given only for firm matches. Clone size appears in some rows only: once, few, many, or a class for an expanded clone.

j_call d_call v_call clone_size cdr3_aa cdr3_nt
TRBJ2-1 TRBD2 TRBV12-3/TRBV12-4 many CASSLSRLAGGNEQFF TGTGCCAGCAGTTTAAGTCGGCTAGCGGGAGGTAATGAGCAGTTCTTC
TRBJ2-1 TRBD1 TRBV5-1 . CASSPGQGARNEQFF TGCGCCAGCAGCCCGGGACAGGGGGCTCGAAATGAGCAGTTCTTC
TRBJ2-1 . TRBV5-1 . CASSLAFGGGFSYNEQFF TGCGCCAGCAGCTTGGCTTTCGGTGGCGGGTTCTCCTACAATGAGCAGTTCTTC
TRBJ2-7 TRBD1 TRBV25-1 . CASSPPVGQGIYEQYF TGTGCCAGCAGTCCACCTGTGGGACAGGGTATCTACGAGCAGTACTTC
TRBJ1-1 . TRBV5-1 few CASSLVESFTEAFF TGCGCCAGCAGCTTGGTTGAGTCGTTCACTGAAGCTTTCTTT
TRBJ2-3 TRBD2 TRBV5-1 many CASSPGLAGFTDTQYF TGCGCCAGCAGCCCAGGACTAGCGGGATTCACAGATACGCAGTATTTT
TRBJ2-5 TRBD1 TRBV15 . CATRRQGRETQYF TGTGCCACCAGAAGACAGGGACGAGAGACCCAGTACTTC
TRBJ2-5 TRBD2 TRBV20-1 few CSARDGAGGQETQYF TGCAGTGCTAGAGATGGGGCGGGAGGGCAAGAGACCCAGTACTTC
TRBJ2-1 TRBD2 TRBV20-1 . CSAFVRGGRGNEQFF TGCAGTGCTTTTGTACGAGGCGGGAGAGGCAATGAGCAGTTCTTC
TRBJ2-2 TRBD1 TRBV5-1 . CASSPDRGHTGELFF TGCGCCAGCAGCCCCGACAGGGGGCACACCGGGGAGCTGTTTTTT
TRBJ2-5 . TRBV18 . CASSPVPPQETQYF TGTGCCAGCTCACCAGTGCCACCGCAAGAGACCCAGTACTTC